This T cell receptor (beta chain) was identified in a study of shared clonotypes between healthy human individuals. General observations from the study: Some naive CD4 clonotypes, around 4.9%, turned up in common across several donors. Genetic and exposure-history diversity was limited by the small donor number. Clonotype sharing among donors was thought likely to change with sequencing depth.

Repertoires were generated with immunoSEQ multiplex PCR, while TCRdb's copy carries only in-frame clones and drops some. Altogether 190,000 or so clones are present, approximately 61% being singletons, with the ten largest covering around 9.3%. Deletions cut 5 bases from V and 0 bases from J, with 14 bases between. The germline gives CDR1 SQVTM, CDR2 ANQGSEA. CDR3 size: 15 residues. To note about this clone: Its antigen is undetermined.

The sequenced sample consisted of memory CD4+ T cells sorted from blood. Subset in this sample: CD45RA-negative fraction. This chain links TRBV29-1 with TRBJ2-1, with D perhaps TRBD2 (6 bases). The TCR sequence derives from a man in his thirties or forties in good health. Here the CDR3 reads CSVTAVGSSYNEQFF. CDR3 sequence (DNA): TGCAGCGTTACGGCGGTCGGGAGCTCCTACAATGAGCAGTTCTTC.